A single sample gave rise to the 25 T cell receptor beta chains below, sequenced in a study of cytomegalovirus exposure and HLA in healthy donors. Amplification used 60 Vbeta primers and 13 Jbeta primers. Clones were read by immunoSEQ multiplex PCR, and TCRdb kept only the in-frame ones, dropping some. The repertoire holds 220,000 or so clones, with approximately 82% as singletons. Material for sequencing was PBMCs. All receptors come from a male donor in good health and CMV-seronegative.

In its sample, this clone was seen a few times. J is TRBJ2-5 and V is TRBV7-9; D gene ambiguous. The DNA end lines up better with TRBJ2-7; the J call may be wrong. The CDR3 totals 15 residues. Germline V gene sequence: CDR1 SEHNR, CDR2 FQNEAQ (reference sequence). CDR3: CASSILDGIAYEQYF. CDR3 bases: TGTGCCAGCAGCATTCTGGATGGAATAGCCTACGAGCAGTACTTC.

The chain employs TRBV27 and TRBJ2-7; 8 bases line up with TRBD2. V shed 6 bases and J 6 bases; nucleotides not matched to a gene: 4. The length of the CDR3 is 12 residues. The V gene's germline CDR1 is MNHEY and CDR2 SMNVEV (reference sequence). The CDR3 coding sequence is TGTGCCAGCAGCCGGGGGGGGATCGAGCAGTACTTC. Its translation is CASSRGGIEQYF.

This clone showed up just a few times. V gene TRBV19 combines with J gene TRBJ2-7; D is perhaps TRBD2 (6 bases). The length of the CDR3 is 13 residues. The germline V and J ends were trimmed by 3 bases and 4 bases, with 10 bases remaining between them. Germline lookup yields CDR1 LNHDA and CDR2 SQIVND (reference sequence). This CDR3 reads CASSMGSGYEQYF. In DNA, the CDR3 is TGTGCCAGTAGTATGGGGAGCGGGTACGAGCAGTACTTC.

The genes are TRBV5-4 and TRBJ2-7; 9 bases are shared with TRBD2. Germline V gene data show CDR1 as SGHNT and CDR2 as YYREEE (reference sequence). Trimming took 0 bases from V and 5 from J; bases not matched to a gene: 9. This CDR3 comprises 16 residues. CDR3 amino acids: CASSLAVGGRAHEQYF. CDR3 DNA sequence: TGTGCCAGCAGCTTGGCTGTTGGCGGGAGGGCCCACGAGCAGTACTTC.

The V gene is TRBV19, the J gene TRBJ2-2; possible D gene TRBD1, 5 bases. The CDR3 spans 15 residues. Between the trimmed V and J ends, which lost 4 bases and 1 base, there was a span of 10 bases. CDR1 is LNHDA and CDR2 is SQIVND in the germline V gene (reference sequence). CDR3 DNA: TGTGCCAGTAGTAAGGCGCAGGGGAACACCGGGGAGCTGTTTTTT. As protein: CASSKAQGNTGELFF.

J is TRBJ1-5 and V is TRBV30, with TRBD1 as a possible D gene (5 bases). Trimming removed 1 base at V and 4 bases at J, with 17 bases between. CDR1 and CDR2 from the germline V gene are GTSNPN and SVGIG (reference sequence). CDR3 length: 16 amino acids. CDR3 residues: CAWSDDSALRNQPQHF. The CDR3 region has the DNA TGTGCCTGGAGTGACGACAGTGCCCTTAGAAATCAGCCCCAGCATTTT.

The genes are TRBV29-1 and TRBJ2-7; D is undetermined. Trimming removed 4 bases from V and 2 bases from J, with 9 bases in between. Germline values: CDR1 SQVTM, CDR2 ANQGSEA. This CDR3 has 12 amino acids. CDR3 DNA: TGCAGCGTTGTTCCTACCCCCTACGAGCAGTACTTC. It encodes CSVVPTPYEQYF.

This chain joins TRBV2 and TRBJ1-1; TRBD1 aligns across 8 bases. Trimming cost V 5 bases and J 5 bases; bases outside gene matches: 4. The CDR3 loop spans 13 amino acids. Germline V CDR1 and CDR2: SNHLY, FYNNEI. In nucleotides, the CDR3 is TGTGCCAGCAGTACTAACAGGGGGACTGAAGCTTTCTTT. Its translation: CASSTNRGTEAFF.

There are a few counts of this clone. The chain joins TRBV4-1 to TRBJ1-3; D uncertain. V was clipped by 4 bases and J by 4 bases, with 26 bases between them. The germline CDR1 and CDR2 sequences are MGHRA and YSYEKL. CDR3 length: 19 amino acids. The CDR3 here is CASSLQEARVAQFGNTIYF. The CDR3 DNA reads TGCGCCAGCAGCCTGCAGGAGGCGCGGGTCGCGCAATTCGGAAACACCATATATTTT.

The V gene is TRBV27, the J gene TRBJ2-3; weak D call: TRBD1 (5 bases). Germline V lookup: CDR1 MNHEY, CDR2 SMNVEV (reference sequence). V was trimmed by 6 bases and J by 0 bases, leaving 13 bases between them. CDR3 length equals 15 residues. The CDR3 region has the DNA TGTGCCAGCAGGGGGCGGCCCGCGAGCACAGATACGCAGTATTTT. Its protein is CASRGRPASTDTQYF.

The gene calls are TRBV7-3 and TRBJ2-7; D is uncertain. Germline values: CDR1 SGHTA, CDR2 FQGTGA. Deletions cut 1 base from V and 3 bases from J, with 10 bases between. This CDR3 spans 14 amino acids. The CDR3 spells CASSLSGLGYEQYF. In nucleotides, the CDR3 is TGTGCCAGCAGCTTAAGTGGCCTAGGCTACGAGCAGTACTTC.

This chain uses TRBV6-5 with TRBJ2-3; tentatively, D is TRBD2 (5 bases). The CDR3 is 13 amino acids. V shed 5 bases and J shed 3 bases, with 9 bases lying between them. The germline V gene encodes CDR1 MNHEY and CDR2 SVGAGI. The CDR3 is CASSIGSTDTQYF. CDR3 bases: TGTGCCAGCAGTATAGGGAGTACAGATACGCAGTATTTT.

The chain links TRBV4-2 to TRBJ2-3; unclear D gene. CDR1 is LGHNA, CDR2 YNFKEQ, per germline. The CDR3 has 13 amino acids. Deletions cut 0 bases from V and 4 bases from J, with 5 bases between. In nucleotides, the CDR3 is TGTGCCAGCAGCCAAGATCGTCCAGATACGCAGTATTTT. Protein product: CASSQDRPDTQYF.

This clone was seen a handful of times. At one end, the junction sequence differs from germline, possibly due to a read error. CDR3 amino acids: CAISDGTGGIYEQYF. The CDR3 bases are TGTGCCATCAGTGACGGGACAGGGGGAATCTACGAGCAGTACTTC. The chain combines TRBV6-1 with TRBJ2-7, with 11 bases aligning to TRBD1. Germline lookup yields CDR1 MNHNS and CDR2 SASEGT. The CDR3 is made up of 15 amino acids.

This clone appeared a single time. This chain uses TRBV5-4 with TRBJ2-4; 8 bases agree with TRBD2. Germline V CDR1 and CDR2: SGHNT, YYREEE (reference sequence). Trimming took 4 bases from V and 11 from J; bases not matched to a gene: 14. The length of the CDR3 is 15 residues. The CDR3 nucleotides are TGTGCCAGCAGCCCGGGGGGGCGGGCCCGAGGGGTTCAGTACTTC. This sequence encodes CASSPGGRARGVQYF.

The chain carries TRBV18 and TRBJ2-1; the match to TRBD2 covers 11 bases. The CDR3 has 16 residues. CDR1 and CDR2 (germline): KGHSH, LQKENI. V trimming: 0 bases; J trimming: 2 bases; junction bases outside the gene matches: 0. The CDR3 region is CASSPPSGRAYNEQFF. CDR3 nucleotide sequence: TGTGCCAGCTCACCACCTAGCGGGAGGGCCTACAATGAGCAGTTCTTC.

The chain uses TRBV5-1 and TRBJ2-3; 11 bases agree with TRBD2. In germline, CDR1 is SGHRS, CDR2 YFSETQ. The CDR3 contains 17 residues. J lost 1 base, V lost 4 bases, and 8 bases had no gene match. In DNA form, the CDR3 reads TGCGCCAGCAGCATATTAGCGGGAGGGCCGGGCACAGATACGCAGTATTTT. As protein: CASSILAGGPGTDTQYF.

This chain joins TRBV7-2 and TRBJ2-7; 12 bases agree with TRBD2. The CDR3 length is 17 residues. V dropped 0 bases and J dropped 2; count of bases not matched to a gene: 5. The germline V gene encodes CDR1 SGHTA and CDR2 FQGNSA. Here the CDR3 DNA reads TGTGCCAGCAGCTTAGCCCTAGCGGGAGGGGGACCCTACGAGCAGTACTTC. It encodes CASSLALAGGGPYEQYF.

J is TRBJ2-1 and V is TRBV2; D is undetermined. This CDR3 comprises 11 residues. The V end was cut by 6 bases, the J end by 5 bases, with 5 bases between. CDR1 and CDR2 (germline): SNHLY, FYNNEI. This CDR3 is CASRGDNEQFF. Written as DNA, the CDR3 is TGTGCCAGCAGGGGCGACAATGAGCAGTTCTTC.

The chain carries TRBV2 and TRBJ2-7; 7 bases align to TRBD2. The junction had 6 bases not matched to a gene; V was cut back by 8 bases and J by 2 bases. The CDR3 is 13 residues long. Germline V gene lookup returns CDR1 SNHLY and CDR2 FYNNEI. The CDR3, as DNA: TGTGCCAGCGGTCTAGCGGAAACCTACGAGCAGTACTTC. Its protein product is CASGLAETYEQYF.

This clone was observed a few times. The chain carries TRBV5-4 and TRBJ2-7, with 8 bases aligning to TRBD1. The V and J ends lost 2 bases and 3 bases, in that order; junction bases with no gene match: 7. The CDR3 covers 15 residues. Looked up from germline, CDR1 is SGHNT and CDR2 is YYREEE (reference sequence). The CDR3 is CASSFRGQVRYEQYF. The CDR3 nucleotides are TGTGCCAGCAGCTTTCGGGGACAGGTTCGCTACGAGCAGTACTTC.

The CDR3 here is CASSFFSGMLREGNEQFF. The CDR3 region has the DNA TGTGCCAGCAGCTTCTTCTCGGGGATGCTGCGGGAAGGCAATGAGCAGTTCTTC. The V and J genes are TRBV7-9 and TRBJ2-1, with a weak D call TRBD2 (6 bases). The CDR3 sequence is 18 residues long. Germline V lookup: CDR1 SEHNR, CDR2 FQNEAQ (reference sequence). Trimming pared 3 bases from V and 6 bases from J, leaving 24 bases between.

The DNA for the CDR3 is TGCGCCAGCAGTGGAGGACTAGTGGGCGAGCAGTACTTC. Translation gives CASSGGLVGEQYF. The genes are TRBV10-2 and TRBJ2-7; 7 nucleotides align to TRBD2. The germline gives CDR1 WSHSY, CDR2 SAAADI. The CDR3 totals 13 residues. The ends lost 4 bases at V and 6 bases at J; junction bases unmatched: 6.

This clone was recorded a few times. The chain combines TRBV11-2 with TRBJ1-3, with D uncertain. CDR1 and CDR2 (germline): SGHAT, FQNNGV. This CDR3 region has 14 residues. V gave up 5 bases and J gave up 4 bases, with 12 bases separating them. The CDR3 region has the DNA TGTGCCAGCAGCCCCTCCTTACAGGGAAACACCATATATTTT. Residues: CASSPSLQGNTIYF. Using reference TRBV11-2 and TRBJ1-3 for the parts outside the CDR3, the full variable domain is EAGVAQSPRYKIIEKRQSVAFWCNPISGHATLYWYQQILGQGPKLLIQFQNNGVVDDSQLPKDRFSAERLKGVDSTLKIQPAKLEDSAVYLCASSPSLQGNTIYFGEGSWLTVV.

The table lists this clone with a few counts. The rearrangement uses TRBV7-9 and TRBJ2-1, with TRBD1 as a possible D gene (6 bases). V was pared by 1 base and J by 4 bases, with 11 bases between. Germline V gene lookup returns CDR1 SEHNR and CDR2 FQNEAQ (reference sequence). The CDR3 runs to 15 residues. The CDR3 coding sequence is TGTGCCAGCAGCTTAGTTGTCGGACAGTACAATGAGCAGTTCTTC. Translation: CASSLVVGQYNEQFF.